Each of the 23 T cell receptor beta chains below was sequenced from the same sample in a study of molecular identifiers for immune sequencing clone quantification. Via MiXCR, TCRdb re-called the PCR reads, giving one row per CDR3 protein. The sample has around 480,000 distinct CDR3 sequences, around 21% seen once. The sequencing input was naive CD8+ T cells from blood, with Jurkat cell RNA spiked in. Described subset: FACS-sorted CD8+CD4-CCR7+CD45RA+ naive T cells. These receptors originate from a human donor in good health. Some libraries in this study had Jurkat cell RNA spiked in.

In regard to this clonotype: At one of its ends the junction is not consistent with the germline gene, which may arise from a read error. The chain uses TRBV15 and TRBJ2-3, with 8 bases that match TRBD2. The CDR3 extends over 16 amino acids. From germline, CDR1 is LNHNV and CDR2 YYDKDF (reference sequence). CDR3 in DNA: TGTGCCACCAGCAGATTAGCGGGGATTAGCACAGTTACGCAGTATTTT. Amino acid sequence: CATSRLAGISTVTQYF.

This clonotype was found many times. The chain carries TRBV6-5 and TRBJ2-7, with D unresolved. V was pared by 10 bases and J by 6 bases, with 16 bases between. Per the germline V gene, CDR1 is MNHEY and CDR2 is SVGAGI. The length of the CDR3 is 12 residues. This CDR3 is CATSSSPSEQYF. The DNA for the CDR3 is TGTGCCACTTCCTCCAGCCCAAGCGAGCAGTACTTC.

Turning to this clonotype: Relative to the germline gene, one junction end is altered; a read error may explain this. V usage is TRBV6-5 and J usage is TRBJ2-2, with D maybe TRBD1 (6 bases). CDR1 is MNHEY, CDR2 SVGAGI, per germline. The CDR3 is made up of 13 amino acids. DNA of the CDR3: TGTGCCGGCAGTTCAACAGGGTCCGGGGAGCTGTTTTTT. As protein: CAGSSTGSGELFF.

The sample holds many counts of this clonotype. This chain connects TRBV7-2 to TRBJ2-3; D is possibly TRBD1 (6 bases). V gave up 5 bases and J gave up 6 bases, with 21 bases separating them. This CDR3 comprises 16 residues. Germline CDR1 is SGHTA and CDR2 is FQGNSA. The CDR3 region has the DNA TGTGCCAGCAGCCTAGGGGACACCCGAAATTTTGATACGCAGTATTTT. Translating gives CASSLGDTRNFDTQYF.

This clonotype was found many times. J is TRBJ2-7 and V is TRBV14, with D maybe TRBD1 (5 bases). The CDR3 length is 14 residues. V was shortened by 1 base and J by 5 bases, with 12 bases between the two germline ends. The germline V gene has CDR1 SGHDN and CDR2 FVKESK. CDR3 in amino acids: CASSQVSGYDEQYF. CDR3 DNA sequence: TGTGCCAGCAGCCAAGTGTCAGGGTACGACGAGCAGTACTTC.

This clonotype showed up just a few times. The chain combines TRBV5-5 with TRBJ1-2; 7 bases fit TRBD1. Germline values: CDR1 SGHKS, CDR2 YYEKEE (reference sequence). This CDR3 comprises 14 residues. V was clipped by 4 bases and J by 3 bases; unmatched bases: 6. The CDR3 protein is CASSPRDRYYGYTF. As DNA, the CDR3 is TGTGCCAGCAGCCCCCGGGACAGATACTATGGCTACACCTTC.

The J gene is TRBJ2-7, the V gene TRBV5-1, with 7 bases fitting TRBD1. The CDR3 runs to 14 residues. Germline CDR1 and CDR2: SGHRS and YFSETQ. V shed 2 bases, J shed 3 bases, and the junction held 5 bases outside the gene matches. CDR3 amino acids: CASSFEGAFYEQYF. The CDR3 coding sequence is TGCGCCAGCAGCTTTGAGGGGGCGTTCTACGAGCAGTACTTC.

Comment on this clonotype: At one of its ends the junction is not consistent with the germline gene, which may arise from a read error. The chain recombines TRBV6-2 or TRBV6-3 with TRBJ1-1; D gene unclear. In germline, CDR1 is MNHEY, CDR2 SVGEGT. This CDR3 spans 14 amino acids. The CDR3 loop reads CASSYLGLNTEASF. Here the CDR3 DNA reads TGTGCCAGCAGTTACCTTGGCCTGAACACTGAAGCTTCCTTT.

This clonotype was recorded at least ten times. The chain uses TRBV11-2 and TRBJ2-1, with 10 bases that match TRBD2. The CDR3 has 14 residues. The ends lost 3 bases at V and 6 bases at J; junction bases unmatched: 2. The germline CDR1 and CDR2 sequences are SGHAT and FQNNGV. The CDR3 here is CASSLTSGFNEQFF. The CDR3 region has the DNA TGTGCCAGCAGCTTGACTAGCGGGTTCAATGAGCAGTTCTTC.

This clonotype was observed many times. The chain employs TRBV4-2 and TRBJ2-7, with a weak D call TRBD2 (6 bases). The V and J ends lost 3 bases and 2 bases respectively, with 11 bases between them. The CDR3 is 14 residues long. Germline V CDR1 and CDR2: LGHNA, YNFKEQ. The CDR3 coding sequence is TGTGCCAGCAGCCAGGAAGGACTAACCTACGAGCAGTACTTC. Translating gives CASSQEGLTYEQYF.

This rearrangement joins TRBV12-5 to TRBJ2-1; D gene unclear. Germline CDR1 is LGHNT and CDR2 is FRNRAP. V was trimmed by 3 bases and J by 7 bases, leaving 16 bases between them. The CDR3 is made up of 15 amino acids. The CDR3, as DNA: TGTGCTAGTGGTTTTTCCTTGGCGGTTGGTAATGAGCAGTTCTTC. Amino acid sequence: CASGFSLAVGNEQFF.

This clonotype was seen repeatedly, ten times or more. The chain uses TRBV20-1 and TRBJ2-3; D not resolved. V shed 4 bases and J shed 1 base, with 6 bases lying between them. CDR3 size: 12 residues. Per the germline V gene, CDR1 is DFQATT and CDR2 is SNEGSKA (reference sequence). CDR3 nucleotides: TGCAGTGCTACTGATGGCACAGATACGCAGTATTTT. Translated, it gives CSATDGTDTQYF.

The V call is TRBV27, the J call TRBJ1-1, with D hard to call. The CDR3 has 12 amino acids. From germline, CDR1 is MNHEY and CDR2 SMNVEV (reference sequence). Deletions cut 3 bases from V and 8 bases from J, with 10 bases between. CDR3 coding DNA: TGTGCCAGCAGTTTTGATGGCCAGGAAGCTTTCTTT. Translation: CASSFDGQEAFF.

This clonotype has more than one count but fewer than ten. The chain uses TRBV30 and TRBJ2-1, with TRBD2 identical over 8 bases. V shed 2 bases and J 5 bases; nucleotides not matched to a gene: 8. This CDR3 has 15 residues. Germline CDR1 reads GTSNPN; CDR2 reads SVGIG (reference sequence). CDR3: CAWSPGLGSHNEQFF. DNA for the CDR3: TGTGCCTGGAGTCCGGGACTAGGGTCTCACAATGAGCAGTTCTTC.

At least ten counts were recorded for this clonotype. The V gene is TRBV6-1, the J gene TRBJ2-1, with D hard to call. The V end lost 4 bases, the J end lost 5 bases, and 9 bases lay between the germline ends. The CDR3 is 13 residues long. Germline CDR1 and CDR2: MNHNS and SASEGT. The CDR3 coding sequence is TGTGCCAGCAGTGCGCAGGAGAACAATGAGCAGTTCTTC. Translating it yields CASSAQENNEQFF.

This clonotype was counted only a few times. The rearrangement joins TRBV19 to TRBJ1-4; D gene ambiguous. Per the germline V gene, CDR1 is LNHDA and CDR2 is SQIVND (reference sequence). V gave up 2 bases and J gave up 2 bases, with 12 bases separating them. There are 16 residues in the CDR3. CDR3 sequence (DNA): TGTGCCAGTAGTATAAATGCGGGGATGACTAATGAAAAACTGTTTTTT. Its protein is CASSINAGMTNEKLFF. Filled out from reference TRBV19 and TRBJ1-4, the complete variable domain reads DGGITQSPKYLFRKEGQNVTLSCEQNLNHDAMYWYRQDPGQGLRLIYYSQIVNDFQKGDIAEGYSVSREKKESFPLTVTSAQKNPTAFYLCASSINAGMTNEKLFFGSGTQLSVL.

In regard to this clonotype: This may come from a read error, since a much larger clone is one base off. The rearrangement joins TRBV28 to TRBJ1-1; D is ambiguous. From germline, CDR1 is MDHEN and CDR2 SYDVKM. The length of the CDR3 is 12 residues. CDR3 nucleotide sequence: TGTGCCAGCAAGAGATCCCACACTGAAGCTTCCTTT. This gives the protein CASKRSHTEASF.

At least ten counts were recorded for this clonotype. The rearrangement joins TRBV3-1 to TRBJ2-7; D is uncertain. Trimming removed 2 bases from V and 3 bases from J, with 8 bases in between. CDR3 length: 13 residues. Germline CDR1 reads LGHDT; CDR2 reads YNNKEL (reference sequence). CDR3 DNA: TGTGCCAGCAGCCAACAGACTCTCTACGAGCAGTACTTC. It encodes CASSQQTLYEQYF.

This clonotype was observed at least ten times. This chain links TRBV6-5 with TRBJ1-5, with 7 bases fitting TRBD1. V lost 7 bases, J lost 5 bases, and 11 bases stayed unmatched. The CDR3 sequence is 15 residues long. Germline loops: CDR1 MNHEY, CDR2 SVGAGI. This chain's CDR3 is CASKNPGTVDQPQHF. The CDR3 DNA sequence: TGTGCCAGCAAAAATCCCGGGACAGTGGATCAGCCCCAGCATTTT.

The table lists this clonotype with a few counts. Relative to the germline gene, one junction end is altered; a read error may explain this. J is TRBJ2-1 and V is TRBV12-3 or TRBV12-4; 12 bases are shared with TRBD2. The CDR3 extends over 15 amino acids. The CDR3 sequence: CASSLAGGRGNEQFF. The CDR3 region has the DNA TGTGCCAGCAGTCTAGCGGGGGGGAGAGGCAATGAGCAGTTCTTC.

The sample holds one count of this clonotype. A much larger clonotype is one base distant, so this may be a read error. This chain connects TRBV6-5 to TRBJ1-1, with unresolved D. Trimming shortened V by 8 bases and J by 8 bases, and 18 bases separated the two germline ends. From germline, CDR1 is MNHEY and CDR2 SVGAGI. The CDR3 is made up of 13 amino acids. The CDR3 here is CASGPAGLPEAFF. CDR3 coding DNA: TGTGCCAGCGGTCCCGCGGGCCTGCCCGAAGCTTTCTTT.

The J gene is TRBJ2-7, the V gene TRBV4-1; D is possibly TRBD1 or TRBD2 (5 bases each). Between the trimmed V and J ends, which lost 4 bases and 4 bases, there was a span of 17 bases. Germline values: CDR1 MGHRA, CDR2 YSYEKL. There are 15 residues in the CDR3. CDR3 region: CASSPLPGPAYEQYF. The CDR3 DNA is TGCGCCAGCAGCCCCCTCCCGGGGCCAGCTTACGAGCAGTACTTC.

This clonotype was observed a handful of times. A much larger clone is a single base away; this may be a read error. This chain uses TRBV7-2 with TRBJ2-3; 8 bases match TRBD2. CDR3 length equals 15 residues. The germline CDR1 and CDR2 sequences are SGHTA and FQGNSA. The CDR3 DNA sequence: TGTGCCAGCATCTTAGTCGCGGGGGGCGCAGATACGCAGTATTTT. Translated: CASILVAGGADTQYF.